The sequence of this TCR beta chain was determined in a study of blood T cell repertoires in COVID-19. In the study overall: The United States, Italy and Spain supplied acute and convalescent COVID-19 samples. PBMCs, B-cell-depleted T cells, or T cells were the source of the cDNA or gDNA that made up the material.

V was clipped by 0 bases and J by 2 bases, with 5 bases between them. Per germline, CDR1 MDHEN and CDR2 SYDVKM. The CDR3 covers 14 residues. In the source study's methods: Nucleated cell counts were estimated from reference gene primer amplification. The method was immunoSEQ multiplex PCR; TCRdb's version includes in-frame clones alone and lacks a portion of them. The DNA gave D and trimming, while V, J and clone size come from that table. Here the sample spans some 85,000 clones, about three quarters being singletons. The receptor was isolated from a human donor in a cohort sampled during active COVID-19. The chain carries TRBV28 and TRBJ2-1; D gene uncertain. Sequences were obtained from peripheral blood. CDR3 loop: CASSLWAAYNEQFF. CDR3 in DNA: TGTGCCAGCAGTTTATGGGCAGCCTACAATGAGCAGTTCTTC.